Shown below are 5 T cell receptor beta chains from a single sample sequenced in a study of blood T cells in healthy people across ages. A second PCR of roughly 7 to 11 cycles used a sample-barcoded 5' primer and a J-beta primer mix. TCRdb fed the 5' RACE reads into MiXCR, producing one record per CDR3 protein. Found here are approximately 730,000 distinct CDR3 sequences, 40% to 45% of them singletons; the top ten hold around 20%. Source material: blood. The origin of the receptors is an older woman in good health.

This CDR3 reads CSASSPGLPLDEQYF. The CDR3 DNA reads as TGCAGTGCCAGCAGTCCGGGACTACCTTTGGATGAGCAGTACTTC. This chain uses TRBV20-1 with TRBJ2-5; TRBD2 matches at 7 bases. CDR3 size: 15 residues. Trimming at V came to 6 bases and at J to 11 bases, leaving 21 bases not matched to a gene. Germline V gene sequence: CDR1 DFQATT, CDR2 SNEGSKA (reference sequence).

The V gene is TRBV6-1, the J gene TRBJ2-4; TRBD1 matches 10 bases. The CDR3 extends over 15 amino acids. Germline loops: CDR1 MNHNS, CDR2 SASEGT. V lost 7 bases, J lost 8 bases, and 11 bases stayed unmatched. CDR3 DNA sequence: TGTGCCAGCAACCGGCCGGGACAGGGGACGTACATTCAGTACTTC. Its translation: CASNRPGQGTYIQYF.

This clonotype has more than one count but fewer than ten. This chain links TRBV20-1 with TRBJ1-2, with D maybe TRBD1 (6 bases). The CDR3 runs 14 residues. Trimming pared 5 bases from V and 4 bases from J, leaving 17 bases between. Germline V lookup: CDR1 DFQATT, CDR2 SNEGSKA (reference sequence). The CDR3 spells CSARWGQGTYGYTF. The CDR3 DNA sequence: TGCAGTGCTCGGTGGGGGCAGGGGACCTATGGCTACACCTTC.

The V call is TRBV24-1, the J call TRBJ2-1; 10 nucleotides line up with TRBD2. V shed 0 bases, J shed 2 bases, and the junction held 6 bases outside the gene matches. The CDR3 totals 18 residues. Per the germline V gene, CDR1 is KGHDR and CDR2 is SFDVKD. The CDR3 sequence is CATSDLRLAGVAYNEQFF. The CDR3 bases are TGTGCCACCAGTGATTTGCGCCTAGCGGGAGTGGCCTACAATGAGCAGTTCTTC.

The chain uses TRBV4-2 and TRBJ2-1; 9 bases match TRBD1. Trimming removed 5 bases from V and 1 base from J; junction bases left unmatched: 6. This CDR3 contains 16 residues. Germline-derived CDR1 and CDR2 are LGHNA and YNFKEQ. DNA of the CDR3: TGTGCCAGCAGCGCTATTGACAGGGGGTCCTACAATGAGCAGTTCTTC. As protein: CASSAIDRGSYNEQFF.